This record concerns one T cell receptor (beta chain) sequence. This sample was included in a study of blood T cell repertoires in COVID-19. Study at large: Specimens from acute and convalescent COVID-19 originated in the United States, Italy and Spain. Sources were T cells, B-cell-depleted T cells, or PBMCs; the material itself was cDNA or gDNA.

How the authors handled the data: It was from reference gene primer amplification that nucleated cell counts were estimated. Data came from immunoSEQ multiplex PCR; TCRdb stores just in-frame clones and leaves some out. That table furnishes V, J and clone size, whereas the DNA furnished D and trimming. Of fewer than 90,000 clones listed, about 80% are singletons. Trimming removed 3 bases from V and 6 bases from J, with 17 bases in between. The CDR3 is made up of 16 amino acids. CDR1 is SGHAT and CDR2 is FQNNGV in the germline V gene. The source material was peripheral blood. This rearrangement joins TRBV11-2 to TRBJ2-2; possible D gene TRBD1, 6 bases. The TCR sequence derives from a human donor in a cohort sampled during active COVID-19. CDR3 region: CASSFYEGRGAGELFF. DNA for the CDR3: TGTGCCAGCAGCTTTTATGAGGGCAGGGGCGCCGGGGAGCTGTTTTTT. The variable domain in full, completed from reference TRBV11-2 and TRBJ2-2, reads EAGVAQSPRYKIIEKRQSVAFWCNPISGHATLYWYQQILGQGPKLLIQFQNNGVVDDSQLPKDRFSAERLKGVDSTLKIQPAKLEDSAVYLCASSFYEGRGAGELFFGEGSRLTVL.